This TCR beta chain was sequenced during a study of blood T cell repertoires in COVID-19. In the study overall: Nucleic acid was either cDNA or gDNA, and it came from T cells, B-cell-depleted T cells, or PBMCs.

The CDR3 runs to 18 residues. Per the germline V gene, CDR1 is SGHTA and CDR2 is FQGNSA. V lost 1 base, J lost 1 base, and 6 bases stayed unmatched. Participants reported their clinical history, and cohort assignment relied on those reports. Each recovered donor of Cohort 3 presented with two negative PCRs, clearance, or symptom resolution. Per the original methods: Amplification of reference gene primers provided the estimated nucleated cell counts. Sequencing was performed with immunoSEQ multiplex PCR; in TCRdb, only in-frame clones are kept and a portion is missing. That table is the source of V, J and clone size, and D and trimming were worked out from the DNA. Of fewer than 500,000 clones detected, about 90% appear once; the ten largest clones hold roughly 0.7%.

This TCR derives from a woman aged 18 to 35 who had recovered from COVID-19. The specimen was PBMCs or T cells enriched from blood (not recorded which). This chain connects TRBV7-2 to TRBJ2-2, with TRBD2 identical over 10 bases. CDR3 sequence (DNA): TGTGCCAGCAGCTTAGATCCCGCTAGCGGGGGGAACACCGGGGAGCTGTTTTTT. It encodes CASSLDPASGGNTGELFF. The full variable domain, with the rest looked up from reference TRBV7-2 and TRBJ2-2, is GAGVSQSPSNKVTEKGKDVELRCDPISGHTALYWYRQSLGQGLEFLIYFQGNSAPDKSGLPSDRFSAERTGGSVSTLTIQRTQQEDSAVYLCASSLDPASGGNTGELFFGEGSRLTVL.